Each of the 5 T cell receptor beta chains below was sequenced from the same sample in a study of T cell repertoires in cytomegalovirus infection. TCRdb reprocessed the reads via MiXCR and lists one record per CDR3 protein. The sample lists 250,000 or so distinct CDR3 sequences; approximately 17% were seen once. What was sequenced was CD8+ T cells from PBMCs. Source of these receptors: a human donor in good health (CMV status not recorded). Some clones in this sample may be carry-over from other donors' samples.

In its sample, this clonotype was seen a few times. The chain carries TRBV9 and TRBJ2-7, with 7 bases fitting TRBD2. Germline loops: CDR1 SGDLS, CDR2 YYNGEE. This CDR3 has 14 amino acids. The V and J ends lost 0 bases and 4 bases, in that order; junction bases with no gene match: 4. CDR3 nucleotide sequence: TGTGCCAGCAGCGTAGAAGGGACTACATACGAGCAGTACTTC. Translation: CASSVEGTTYEQYF.

This clonotype was counted many times. This sequence joins TRBV6-2 or TRBV6-3 and TRBJ1-6; no clear D gene. Trimming cost V 8 bases and J 2 bases, with 10 bases left between them. The CDR3 loop spans 14 amino acids. Germline loops: CDR1 MNHEY, CDR2 SVGEGT. The CDR3 protein is CASRERAYNSPLHF. The CDR3 DNA reads as TGTGCCAGCCGCGAACGGGCCTATAATTCACCCCTCCACTTT.

The sample holds a few counts of this clonotype. The J gene is TRBJ2-7, the V gene TRBV2; D is ambiguous. Trimming pared 5 bases from V and 5 bases from J, leaving 16 bases between. This CDR3 has 14 amino acids. Germline V gene sequence: CDR1 SNHLY, CDR2 FYNNEI. The CDR3 DNA is TGTGCCAGCAGTCCCCGCCTGGGATCTGACGAGCAGTACTTC. Translated: CASSPRLGSDEQYF.

This clonotype was recorded many times. V usage is TRBV28 and J usage is TRBJ1-4, with 9 bases matching TRBD1. This CDR3 contains 16 residues. CDR1 and CDR2 (germline): MDHEN, SYDVKM. V shed 6 bases and J 8 bases; nucleotides not matched to a gene: 13. CDR3 DNA: TGTGCCAGCAGCACCCGGGACAGGGAACGTTGGGAAAAACTGTTTTTT. It specifies CASSTRDRERWEKLFF.

This clonotype was observed at least ten times. The rearrangement links TRBV7-2 to TRBJ2-5; D is unresolved. The germline V gene encodes CDR1 SGHTA and CDR2 FQGNSA. The CDR3 spans 14 residues. Trimming took 1 base from V and 0 from J, leaving 6 bases between them. The CDR3 DNA reads as TGTGCCAGCAGCTTAGTTGTGTACCAAGAGACCCAGTACTTC. It codes for CASSLVVYQETQYF.